The next 24 T cell receptor beta chains were all read from a single sample in a study of long-term antiretroviral therapy in people with HIV. Version v3.0 of the immunoSEQ assay ran at survey level. Sequencing used immunoSEQ multiplex PCR; TCRdb keeps in-frame clones, though not all of them. This sample carries approximately 23,000 clones, 81% of them seen once, and the ten largest clones take approximately 7.7%. The starting material was unsorted PBMCs, obtained 1.5 years after starting antiretroviral therapy. The receptors shown here come from a man aged 25-45 years with HIV.

This clone was seen only once. The rearrangement links TRBV7-2 to TRBJ2-3; D is possibly TRBD2 (7 bases). V was cut by 2 bases and J by 10 bases, with 16 bases left in between. Germline CDR1 is SGHTA and CDR2 is FQGNSA. This CDR3 has 14 residues. The CDR3 spells CASSLRAVGGAQYF. For the CDR3, the DNA is TGTGCCAGCAGCTTACGGGCGGTAGGGGGGGCGCAGTATTTT.

The CDR3 loop reads CASSLGAGGTEAFF. As DNA, the CDR3 is TGCGCCAGCAGCTTGGGGGCAGGAGGGACTGAAGCTTTCTTT. The rearrangement joins TRBV5-1 to TRBJ1-1; D is undetermined. This CDR3 is 14 amino acids long. Looked up from germline, CDR1 is SGHRS and CDR2 is YFSETQ. Trimming took 0 bases from V and 5 from J, leaving 11 bases between them.

V is TRBV7-9 and J is TRBJ2-5; 10 positions match TRBD2. V was clipped by 4 bases and J by 3 bases; unmatched bases: 11. The CDR3 consists of 17 residues. Germline assignment: CDR1 SEHNR and CDR2 FQNEAQ (reference sequence). The CDR3 loop is CASSSHASGGREETQYF. The CDR3 coding sequence is TGTGCCAGCAGCTCCCACGCTAGCGGGGGCCGAGAAGAGACCCAGTACTTC. The full variable domain, its missing parts supplied by reference TRBV7-9 and TRBJ2-5, is DTGVSQNPRHKITKRGQNVTFRCDPISEHNRLYWYRQTLGQGPEFLTYFQNEAQLEKSRLLSDRFSAERPKGSFSTLEIQRTEQGDSAMYLCASSSHASGGREETQYFGPGTRLLVL.

The chain has TRBV4-3 and TRBJ1-2; no firm D call. The germline V and J ends were trimmed by 2 bases and 4 bases, with 11 bases remaining between them. Germline assignment: CDR1 LGHNA and CDR2 YSLEER. This CDR3 contains 14 residues. The CDR3 region has the DNA TGCGCCAGCAGCCAAAACTTAGTCCTCTATGGCTACACCTTC. Translation: CASSQNLVLYGYTF.

The rearrangement links TRBV28 to TRBJ1-3, with a tentative D call TRBD1 (5 bases). The CDR3 is 15 residues long. Trimming took 3 bases from V and 1 from J, leaving 10 bases between them. Germline lookup yields CDR1 MDHEN and CDR2 SYDVKM. The DNA of the CDR3 is TGTGCCAGCAGTTTCGGAGGGGCGTCTGGAAACACCATATATTTT. Residues: CASSFGGASGNTIYF.

The chain combines TRBV6-5 with TRBJ2-7; D tentatively fits TRBD1 or TRBD2 (5 bases each). Germline CDR1 is MNHEY and CDR2 is SVGAGI. V was trimmed by 0 bases and J by 1 base, leaving 7 bases between them. There are 14 residues in the CDR3. CDR3 sequence: CASSYSGRSYEQYF. The CDR3 DNA follows: TGTGCCAGCAGTTACTCGGGACGTTCCTACGAGCAGTACTTC.

This clone was detected only once. The rearrangement uses TRBV7-9 and TRBJ1-5, with a weak D call TRBD1 (5 bases). CDR1 and CDR2 (germline): SEHNR, FQNEAQ (reference sequence). The CDR3 sequence is 14 residues long. V dropped 5 bases and J dropped 9 bases, with 17 bases sitting between them. The CDR3 spells CASSPETGQGPQHF. The CDR3 bases are TGTGCCAGCAGCCCAGAGACGGGGCAGGGGCCCCAGCATTTT.

The rearrangement links TRBV4-2 to TRBJ2-5; D is perhaps TRBD2 (6 bases). The CDR3 extends over 17 amino acids. Trimming pared 0 bases from V and 3 bases from J, leaving 17 bases between. The germline V gene has CDR1 LGHNA and CDR2 YNFKEQ. In DNA form, the CDR3 reads TGTGCCAGCAGCCAAGAGGCGGGCGGGACCGGCAAAGAGACCCAGTACTTC. It is translated as CASSQEAGGTGKETQYF.

The chain is built from TRBV18 and TRBJ2-7; D might be TRBD2 (7 bases). Germline V gene lookup returns CDR1 KGHSH and CDR2 LQKENI. V lost 6 bases, J lost 2 bases, and 14 bases lay in between. CDR3 length: 14 amino acids. CDR3 sequence (DNA): TGTGCCAGCTCCGGAGGCGGGGGCCCCTACGAGCAGTACTTC. It translates to CASSGGGGPYEQYF.

V gene TRBV30 combines with J gene TRBJ1-6, with TRBD1 matching over 9 bases. Germline V gives CDR1 GTSNPN, CDR2 SVGIG (reference sequence). The V segment lost 6 bases and the J segment 10 bases; nucleotides outside the gene matches: 10. The CDR3 has 14 residues. The CDR3 here is CACKLQGARSPLHF. In nucleotides, the CDR3 is TGTGCCTGTAAACTACAGGGGGCAAGATCACCCCTCCACTTT.

J is TRBJ1-1 and V is TRBV6-1, with D tentatively TRBD1 (5 bases). V was shortened by 3 bases and J by 5 bases, with 16 bases between the two germline ends. The CDR3 totals 15 residues. The germline V gene has CDR1 MNHNS and CDR2 SASEGT. The CDR3 bases are TGTGCCAGCAGTGAGGCGAGCGGGGGTCAGACTGAAGCTTTCTTT. Translating gives CASSEASGGQTEAFF.

J is TRBJ2-4 and V is TRBV4-3; D is possibly TRBD1 (6 bases). V was trimmed by 0 bases and J by 0 bases, leaving 21 bases between them. This CDR3 spans 20 amino acids. Germline CDR1 reads LGHNA; CDR2 reads YSLEER. As DNA, the CDR3 is TGCGCCAGCAGCCAAGAAAAGGTCCCCGAGGGGGTACTAGCCAAAAACATTCAGTACTTC. Translated: CASSQEKVPEGVLAKNIQYF.

The chain recombines TRBV28 with TRBJ2-5; unclear D gene. V was pared by 6 bases and J by 1 base, with 6 bases between. In germline, CDR1 is MDHEN, CDR2 SYDVKM. The CDR3 spans 12 residues. The CDR3 coding sequence is TGTGCCAGCAGGCAGCTCCAAGAGACCCAGTACTTC. It yields the protein CASRQLQETQYF.

The chain has TRBV4-1 and TRBJ2-7; a possible D gene is TRBD1 (5 bases). The germline gives CDR1 MGHRA, CDR2 YSYEKL. The CDR3 covers 15 residues. Trimming took 6 bases from V and 0 from J, leaving 15 bases between them. This CDR3 reads CASRQASVGSYEQYF. The CDR3 DNA reads as TGCGCCAGCAGACAGGCCTCTGTTGGCTCCTACGAGCAGTACTTC.

The gene calls are TRBV5-6 and TRBJ2-1, with D possibly being TRBD1 or TRBD2 (5 bases each). Germline CDR1 reads SGHDT; CDR2 reads YYEEEE. Trimming left V 3 bases short and J 4 bases short, with 14 bases between. The CDR3 runs to 15 residues. CDR3: CASSWSGTGYNEQFF. The DNA of the CDR3 is TGTGCCAGCAGCTGGTCCGGGACCGGATACAATGAGCAGTTCTTC.

This chain uses TRBV19 with TRBJ2-7; a weak D match, TRBD2 (5 bases). The V end was cut by 6 bases, the J end by 2 bases, with 17 bases between. The CDR3 spans 15 residues. The germline CDR1 and CDR2 sequences are LNHDA and SQIVND (reference sequence). This CDR3 reads CASRPSSGFPYEQYF. The CDR3 DNA is TGTGCCAGTAGACCTTCCTCGGGATTCCCCTACGAGCAGTACTTC.

This chain connects TRBV7-9 to TRBJ2-4; TRBD1 matches 7 bases. V trimming: 5 bases; J trimming: 0 bases; junction bases outside the gene matches: 4. Germline values: CDR1 SEHNR, CDR2 FQNEAQ (reference sequence). The CDR3 length is 15 residues. CDR3 DNA sequence: TGTGCCAGCAGCCCGGGACAGCTAGCCAAAAACATTCAGTACTTC. Amino acid sequence: CASSPGQLAKNIQYF.

In this sample, this clone turned up a few times. The rearrangement joins TRBV10-1 to TRBJ1-1, with TRBD1 matching over 7 bases. Germline assignment: CDR1 WNHNN and CDR2 SYGVQD (reference sequence). The trim removed 2 bases at V and 1 base at J, leaving 4 bases unmatched. This CDR3 is 15 amino acids long. CDR3 amino acids: CASSETDRENTEAFF. Written as DNA, the CDR3 is TGCGCCAGCAGTGAGACTGACAGGGAGAACACTGAAGCTTTCTTT.

The table lists this clone with a few counts. The gene calls are TRBV25-1 and TRBJ1-2, with D possibly TRBD1 on 5 matching bases. The CDR3 spans 13 residues. Germline V gene data show CDR1 as MGHDK and CDR2 as SYGVNS. V was cut by 8 bases and J by 4 bases, with 14 bases left in between. CDR3 nucleotides: TGTGCCAGCCTCCCCGAGGGGAGCTATGGCTACACCTTC. Protein sequence: CASLPEGSYGYTF.

The CDR3 DNA sequence: TGTGCCAGCAGCTTAGAAGGGCCACCTTATGGCTACACCTTC. Translated: CASSLEGPPYGYTF. The chain combines TRBV11-2 with TRBJ1-2; D remains ambiguous. V lost 0 bases and J 5 bases, leaving 10 bases between the germline ends. CDR1 SGHAT and CDR2 FQNNGV come from the germline V gene. The CDR3 is made up of 14 amino acids.

This rearrangement joins TRBV11-2 to TRBJ1-6; 8 bases map to TRBD1. The CDR3 covers 18 residues. V gave up 5 bases and J gave up 4 bases; unmatched junction bases: 13. From germline, CDR1 is SGHAT and CDR2 FQNNGV. CDR3 in DNA: TGTGCCAGCAGCCCGTGGACAGGGCCCACTGGGTATAATTCACCCCTCCACTTT. It codes for CASSPWTGPTGYNSPLHF.

The chain links TRBV21-1 to TRBJ1-2. TRBV21-1 has pseudogene status. The CDR3 runs to 16 residues. CDR3 sequence reads: CASSPKRDRRAGGYTF. The CDR3 DNA reads TGTGCCAGCAGCCCCAAACGAGACCGCCGGGCGGGTGGCTACACCTTC.

The J gene is TRBJ2-7, the V gene TRBV28, with D possibly TRBD2 on 5 matching bases. Germline V gene lookup returns CDR1 MDHEN and CDR2 SYDVKM. CDR3 length: 14 amino acids. Trimming removed 8 bases from V and 3 bases from J, with 17 bases in between. The CDR3 DNA is TGTGCCAGCCTCGGGCCGGGGAACGGCTACGAGCAGTACTTC. Amino acid sequence: CASLGPGNGYEQYF.

This chain links TRBV27 with TRBJ2-3; no clear D gene. CDR1 and CDR2 (germline): MNHEY, SMNVEV (reference sequence). CDR3 length equals 15 residues. The V end was cut by 4 bases, the J end by 0 bases, with 11 bases between. The CDR3 DNA is TGTGCCAGCAGTTCCCCCACAGAGAGCACAGATACGCAGTATTTT. It specifies CASSSPTESTDTQYF.